Listed below are T cell receptor beta chains from one sample, sequenced in a study of Ad26.COV2.S vaccination and SARS-CoV-2 variants. Libraries were prepared by immunoSEQ multiplex PCR; TCRdb keeps only in-frame clonotypes and omits some of them. The data contain approximately 280,000 clones, about 87% of them singletons. The sequencing here drew on peripheral blood, taken in a trial of Ad26.COV2.S vaccine versus placebo. These receptors came from a person between 18 and 65 years old who received the Ad26.COV2.S COVID-19 vaccine or a placebo. The CDR3 runs from the conserved cysteine through the conserved F or W. D genes are given only for firm matches. Size values are once, few and many counts, or a class for expanded clones, and some rows have none.

v_call	clone_size	d_call	j_call	cdr3_aa	cdr3_nt
TRBV24-1	NA	TRBD1	TRBJ2-5	CATGKDRPKQETQYF	TGTGCCACCGGGAAGGACAGGCCCAAACAAGAGACCCAGTACTTC
TRBV7-9	NA	NA	TRBJ1-2	CASSLGDYGYTF	TGTGCCAGCAGCTTAGGGGACTATGGCTACACCTTC
TRBV28	NA	TRBD1	TRBJ2-7	CASSTGTGTYEQYF	TGTGCCAGCAGTACCGGGACAGGGACCTACGAGCAGTACTTC
TRBV5-6	NA	NA	TRBJ2-3	CASSASGAWRGDTQYF	TGTGCCAGCAGCGCCTCAGGGGCCTGGCGGGGAGATACGCAGTATTTT
TRBV7-2	NA	TRBD2	TRBJ2-5	CASSVSGAPPGTQYF	TGTGCCAGCAGCGTTAGCGGGGCCCCGCCGGGGACCCAGTACTTC
TRBV9	few	NA	TRBJ1-1	CASSGGANTEAFF	TGTGCCAGCAGTGGGGGCGCGAACACTGAAGCTTTCTTT
TRBV7-9	NA	TRBD1	TRBJ1-2	CASSFLGQAYGYTF	TGTGCCAGCAGCTTTCTGGGACAGGCCTATGGCTACACCTTC
TRBV12-5	once	TRBD1	TRBJ1-1	CASGIPGRSGGRTNTEAFF	TGTGCTAGTGGCATACCCGGTCGTTCAGGGGGCAGGACGAACACTGAAGCTTTCTTT
TRBV27	NA	TRBD1	TRBJ1-2	CASSLTTGGRYGYTF	TGTGCCAGCAGTTTAACCACAGGGGGCAGGTATGGCTACACCTTC
TRBV6-6	once	NA	TRBJ2-2	CASSYRTEVGELFF	TGTGCCAGCAGTTACAGGACGGAAGTCGGGGAGCTGTTTTTT
TRBV3-1/TRBV3-2	NA	NA	TRBJ1-1	CASSLEGKRNTEAFF	TGTGCCAGCAGCCTAGAGGGGAAGCGGAACACTGAAGCTTTCTTT
TRBV7-2	NA	NA	TRBJ1-3	CASSPGSGNTIYF	TGTGCCAGCAGCCCAGGGTCGGGAAACACCATATATTTT
TRBV6-2/TRBV6-3	NA	NA	TRBJ2-1	CASSYQGGAGWNEQFF	TGTGCCAGCAGTTACCAGGGTGGGGCTGGGTGGAATGAGCAGTTCTTC
TRBV20-1	NA	TRBD1	TRBJ1-2	CSASRQGGYGYTF	TGCAGTGCTAGTCGACAGGGGGGCTATGGCTACACCTTC
TRBV10-3	NA	TRBD1	TRBJ1-2	CAISATGQGSYGYTF	TGTGCCATCAGTGCAACGGGACAGGGGTCCTATGGCTACACCTTC
TRBV9	NA	NA	TRBJ2-7	CASSVSSGTHEQYF	TGTGCCAGCAGCGTATCTTCCGGGACCCACGAGCAGTACTTC
TRBV7-6	NA	TRBD2	TRBJ2-3	CASSPGGGGHTDTQYF	TGTGCCAGCAGCCCCGGGGGCGGGGGGCACACAGATACGCAGTATTTT
TRBV10-3	NA	TRBD1	TRBJ2-3	CAISDRAVDTDTQYF	TGTGCCATCAGCGACAGGGCGGTGGACACAGATACGCAGTATTTT
TRBV25-1	once	NA	TRBJ1-1	CASSELRENTEAFF	TGTGCCAGCAGTGAACTCAGGGAGAACACTGAAGCTTTCTTT
TRBV12-3/TRBV12-4	NA	TRBD1	TRBJ1-1	CASSSQGATEAFF	TGTGCCAGCAGTAGTCAGGGGGCCACTGAAGCTTTCTTT
TRBV12-2	NA	NA	TRBJ1-5	CASRARRASNQPQHF	TGTGCAAGTCGAGCTCGACGGGCAAGCAATCAGCCCCAGCATTTT
TRBV6-5	NA	NA	TRBJ1-2	CASTKRWTRGGYTF	TGTGCCAGCACTAAAAGGTGGACTCGAGGTGGCTACACCTTC
TRBV12-3/TRBV12-4	NA	NA	TRBJ1-1	CASSLGGNTEAFF	TGTGCCAGCAGTTTAGGCGGGAACACTGAAGCTTTCTTT
TRBV28	NA	NA	TRBJ1-4	CASSFGGQDEKLFF	TGTGCCAGCAGTTTCGGGGGGCAAGATGAAAAACTGTTTTTT
TRBV10-2	NA	NA	TRBJ1-5	CASSVTGAGQPQHF	TGCGCCAGCAGTGTTACGGGGGCGGGTCAGCCCCAGCATTTT
TRBV7-3	few	TRBD1	TRBJ1-3	CASSEPGQGSGNTIYF	TGTGCCAGCAGCGAACCGGGACAGGGGTCTGGAAACACCATATATTTT
TRBV18	few	TRBD2	TRBJ2-1	CASSPGLAGKYNEQFF	TGTGCCAGCTCACCCGGACTAGCGGGAAAATACAATGAGCAGTTCTTC
TRBV5-1	NA	TRBD2	TRBJ2-1	CASSRGLAGVYEQFF	TGCGCCAGCAGCCGAGGACTAGCGGGAGTCTATGAGCAGTTCTTC
TRBV11-1	NA	NA	TRBJ2-3	CASSLGGGGTDTQYF	TGTGCCAGCAGCTTGGGGGGCGGTGGCACAGATACGCAGTATTTT
TRBV6-5	NA	NA	TRBJ2-1	CACRRGTGNEQFF	TGTGCCTGCAGACGAGGGACCGGCAATGAGCAGTTCTTC
TRBV27	NA	NA	TRBJ2-1	CARRGAGMIDEQFF	TGTGCCAGGAGGGGCGCGGGGATGATAGATGAGCAGTTCTTC
TRBV7-2	once	NA	TRBJ2-7	CASTSPGNSHYEQYF	TGTGCCAGCACCTCACCGGGGAATAGCCATTACGAGCAGTACTTC
TRBV4-1	NA	NA	TRBJ1-6	CASSHRFGSYNSPLHF	TGCGCCAGCAGCCACCGATTCGGTTCCTATAATTCACCCCTCCACTTT
TRBV27	NA	NA	TRBJ2-2	CASSFSRGWVGELFF	TGTGCCAGCAGTTTTTCTAGAGGGTGGGTCGGGGAGCTGTTTTTT
TRBV7-8	NA	NA	TRBJ1-2	CASSQEAGRGGYTF	TGTGCCAGCAGCCAGGAGGCTGGGCGCGGGGGCTACACCTTC
TRBV7-6	NA	NA	TRBJ2-1	CASSLGGLHNEQFF	TGTGCCAGCAGCTTAGGAGGGCTCCACAATGAGCAGTTCTTC
TRBV6-1	NA	NA	TRBJ1-1	CASSEAANTEAFF	TGTGCCAGCAGTGAAGCCGCAAACACTGAAGCTTTCTTT